Presented here are 2 T cell receptor beta chains from one specimen sequenced in a study of T-cell reconstitution after alpha-beta-depleted transplantation in children. The TCRbeta library was prepared with unique molecular identifiers. Each CDR3 protein gets one entry after TCRdb re-called the PCR reads with MiXCR. The data show 700,000 to 850,000 distinct CDR3 sequences, 16% seen once. The sequences come from PBMCs, mostly from graft donor cells, collected 360 days after TCRalphabeta/CD19-depleted stem cell transplant. The receptor set was obtained from a male patient aged 10 to 17 who had a stem cell transplant for acute lymphoblastic leukemia, so the T cells may come from the graft donor.

This clonotype appeared a few times. The chain joins TRBV29-1 to TRBJ2-5, with D possibly called TRBD1 or TRBD2 (5 bases each). V gave up 5 bases and J gave up 5 bases, with 9 bases separating them. Germline V gene sequence: CDR1 SQVTM, CDR2 ANQGSEA. This CDR3 has 11 amino acids. CDR3 residues: CSVPGPETQYF. CDR3 DNA sequence: TGCAGCGTTCCGGGGCCCGAGACCCAGTACTTC.

In this sample, this clonotype turned up a few times. J is TRBJ2-1 and V is TRBV5-1; a possible D gene is TRBD2 (6 bases). Germline CDR1 reads SGHRS; CDR2 reads YFSETQ. The V end was cut by 4 bases, the J end by 4 bases, with 18 bases between. The CDR3 spans 16 residues. CDR3 loop: CASSLSFSGVYNEQFF. DNA of the CDR3: TGCGCCAGCAGCCTCTCGTTTTCGGGAGTGTACAATGAGCAGTTCTTC. Looking up the rest from reference TRBV5-1 and TRBJ2-1 gives the full variable domain: KAGVTQTPRYLIKTRGQQVTLSCSPISGHRSVSWYQQTPGQGLQFLFEYFSETQRNKGNFPGRFSGRQFSNSRSEMNVSTLELGDSALYLCASSLSFSGVYNEQFFGPGTRLTVL.